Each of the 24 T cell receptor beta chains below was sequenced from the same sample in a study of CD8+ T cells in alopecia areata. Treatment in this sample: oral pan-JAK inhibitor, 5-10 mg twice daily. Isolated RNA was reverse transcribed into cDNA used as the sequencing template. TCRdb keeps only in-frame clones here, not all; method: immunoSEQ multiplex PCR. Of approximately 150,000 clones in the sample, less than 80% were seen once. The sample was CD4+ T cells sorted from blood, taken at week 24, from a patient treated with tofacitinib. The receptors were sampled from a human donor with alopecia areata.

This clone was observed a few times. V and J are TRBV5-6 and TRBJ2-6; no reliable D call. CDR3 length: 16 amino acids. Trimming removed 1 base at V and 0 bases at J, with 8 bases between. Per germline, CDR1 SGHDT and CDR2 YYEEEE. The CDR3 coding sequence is TGTGCCAGCAGCTTGTTCTCCGGCTCTGGGGCCAACGTCCTGACTTTC. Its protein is CASSLFSGSGANVLTF. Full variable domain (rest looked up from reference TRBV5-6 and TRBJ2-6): DAGVTQSPTHLIKTRGQQVTLRCSPKSGHDTVSWYQQALGQGPQFIFQYYEEEERQRGNFPDRFSGHQFPNYSSELNVNALLLGDSALYLCASSLFSGSGANVLTFGAGSRLTVL.

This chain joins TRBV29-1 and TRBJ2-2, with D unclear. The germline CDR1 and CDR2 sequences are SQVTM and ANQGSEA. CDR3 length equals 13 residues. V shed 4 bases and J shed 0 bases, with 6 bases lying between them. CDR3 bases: TGCAGCGTTGGCTCCCCGAACACCGGGGAGCTGTTTTTT. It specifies CSVGSPNTGELFF.

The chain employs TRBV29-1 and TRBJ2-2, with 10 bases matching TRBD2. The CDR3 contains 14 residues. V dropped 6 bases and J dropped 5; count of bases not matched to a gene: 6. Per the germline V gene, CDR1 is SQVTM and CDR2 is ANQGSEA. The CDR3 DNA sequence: TGCAGCGTCTCACTAGCGGGAATAACCGGGGAGCTGTTTTTT. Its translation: CSVSLAGITGELFF.

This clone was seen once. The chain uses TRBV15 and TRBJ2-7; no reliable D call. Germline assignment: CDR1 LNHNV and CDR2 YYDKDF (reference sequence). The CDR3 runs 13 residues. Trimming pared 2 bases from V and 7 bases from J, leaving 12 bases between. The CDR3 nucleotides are TGTGCCACCAGCAGAACACCCGACGGGGAGCAGTACTTC. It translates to CATSRTPDGEQYF.

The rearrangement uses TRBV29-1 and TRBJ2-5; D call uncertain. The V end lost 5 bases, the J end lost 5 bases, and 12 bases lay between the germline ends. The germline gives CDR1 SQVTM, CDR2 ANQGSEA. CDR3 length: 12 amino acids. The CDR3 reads CSVHFEVETQYF. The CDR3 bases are TGCAGCGTTCATTTCGAGGTGGAGACCCAGTACTTC. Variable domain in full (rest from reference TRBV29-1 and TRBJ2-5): SAVISQKPSRDICQRGTSLTIQCQVDSQVTMMFWYRQQPGQSLTLIATANQGSEATYESGFVIDKFPISRPNLTFSTLTVSNMSPEDSSIYLCSVHFEVETQYFGPGTRLLVL.

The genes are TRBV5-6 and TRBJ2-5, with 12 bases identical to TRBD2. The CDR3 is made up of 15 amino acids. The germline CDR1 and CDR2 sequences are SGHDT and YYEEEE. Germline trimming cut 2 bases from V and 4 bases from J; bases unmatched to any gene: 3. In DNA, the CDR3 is TGTGCCAGCAGCTTAAGACTAGCGGGGGTAGAGACCCAGTACTTC. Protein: CASSLRLAGVETQYF. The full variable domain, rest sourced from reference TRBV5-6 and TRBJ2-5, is DAGVTQSPTHLIKTRGQQVTLRCSPKSGHDTVSWYQQALGQGPQFIFQYYEEEERQRGNFPDRFSGHQFPNYSSELNVNALLLGDSALYLCASSLRLAGVETQYFGPGTRLLVL.

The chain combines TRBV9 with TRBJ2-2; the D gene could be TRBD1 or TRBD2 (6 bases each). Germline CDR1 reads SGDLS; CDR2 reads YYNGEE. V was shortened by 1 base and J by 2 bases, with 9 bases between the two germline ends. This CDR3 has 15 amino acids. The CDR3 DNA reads TGTGCCAGCAGCGTACCGGGGGCCAACACCGGGGAGCTGTTTTTT. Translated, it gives CASSVPGANTGELFF.

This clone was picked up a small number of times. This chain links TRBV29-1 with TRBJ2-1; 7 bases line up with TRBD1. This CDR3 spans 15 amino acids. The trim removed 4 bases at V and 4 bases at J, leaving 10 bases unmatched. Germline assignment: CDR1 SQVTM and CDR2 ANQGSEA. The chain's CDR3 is CSVALPTGRYNEQFF. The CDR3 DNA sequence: TGCAGCGTTGCCCTACCGACAGGGCGGTACAATGAGCAGTTCTTC.

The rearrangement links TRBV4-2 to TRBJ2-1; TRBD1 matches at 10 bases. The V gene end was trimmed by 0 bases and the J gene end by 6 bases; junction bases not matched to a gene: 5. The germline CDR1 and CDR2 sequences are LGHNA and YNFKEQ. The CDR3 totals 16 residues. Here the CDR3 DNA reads TGTGCCAGCAGCCAAGATCTTCGGACAGGGGGCAATGAGCAGTTCTTC. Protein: CASSQDLRTGGNEQFF.

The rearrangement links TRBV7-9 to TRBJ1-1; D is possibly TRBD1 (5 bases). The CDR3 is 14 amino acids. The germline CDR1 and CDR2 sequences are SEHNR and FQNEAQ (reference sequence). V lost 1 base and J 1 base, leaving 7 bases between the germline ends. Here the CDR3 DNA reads TGTGCCAGCAGCTTAGAGGGGAGGAACACTGAAGCTTTCTTT. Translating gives CASSLEGRNTEAFF.

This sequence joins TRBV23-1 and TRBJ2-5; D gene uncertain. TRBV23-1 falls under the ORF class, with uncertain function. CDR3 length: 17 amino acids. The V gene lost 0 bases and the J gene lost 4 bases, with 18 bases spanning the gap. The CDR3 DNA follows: TGCGCCAGCAGTCAATCGATATCGGCGAACGCCGGAGAGACCCAGTACTTC. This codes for CASSQSISANAGETQYF.

The CDR3 is CAWSPPGTGYEKLFF. CDR3 sequence (DNA): TGTGCCTGGAGTCCCCCCGGGACAGGGTATGAAAAACTGTTTTTT. The V call is TRBV30, the J call TRBJ1-4; 9 nucleotides align to TRBD1. The CDR3 consists of 15 residues. The V gene end was trimmed by 2 bases and the J gene end by 6 bases; junction bases not matched to a gene: 7. CDR1 and CDR2 from the germline V gene are GTSNPN and SVGIG (reference sequence).

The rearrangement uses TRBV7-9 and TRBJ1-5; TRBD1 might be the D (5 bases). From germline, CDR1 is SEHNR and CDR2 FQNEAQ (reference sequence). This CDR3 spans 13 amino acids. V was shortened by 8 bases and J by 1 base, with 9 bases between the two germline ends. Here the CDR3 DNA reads TGTGCCAGCCAGAGGGGAAGCAATCAGCCCCAGCATTTT. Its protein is CASQRGSNQPQHF.

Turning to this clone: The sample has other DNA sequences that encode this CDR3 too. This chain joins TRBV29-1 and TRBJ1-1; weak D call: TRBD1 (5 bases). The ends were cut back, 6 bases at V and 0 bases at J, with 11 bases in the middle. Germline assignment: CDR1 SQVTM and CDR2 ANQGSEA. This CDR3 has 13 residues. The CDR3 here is CSVRGILNTEAFF. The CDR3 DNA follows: TGCAGCGTGAGGGGTATTTTGAACACTGAAGCTTTCTTT. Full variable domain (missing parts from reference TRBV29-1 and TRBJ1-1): SAVISQKPSRDICQRGTSLTIQCQVDSQVTMMFWYRQQPGQSLTLIATANQGSEATYESGFVIDKFPISRPNLTFSTLTVSNMSPEDSSIYLCSVRGILNTEAFFGQGTRLTVV.

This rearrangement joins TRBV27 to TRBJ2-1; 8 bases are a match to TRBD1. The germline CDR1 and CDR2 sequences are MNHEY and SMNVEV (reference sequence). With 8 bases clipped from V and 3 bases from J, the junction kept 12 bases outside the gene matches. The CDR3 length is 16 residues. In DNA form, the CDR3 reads TGTGCCAGCGCCACCAACCGACAGGGGTACTACAATGAGCAGTTCTTC. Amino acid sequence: CASATNRQGYYNEQFF.

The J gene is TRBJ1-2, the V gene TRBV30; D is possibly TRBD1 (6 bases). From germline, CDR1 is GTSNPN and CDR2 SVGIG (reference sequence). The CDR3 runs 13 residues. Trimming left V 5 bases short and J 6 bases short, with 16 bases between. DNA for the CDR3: TGTGCCTGGGCACAGGGAAATTGGGATGGCTACACCTTC. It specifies CAWAQGNWDGYTF. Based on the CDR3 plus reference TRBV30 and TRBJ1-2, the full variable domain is SQTIHQWPATLVQPVGSPLSLECTVEGTSNPNLYWYRQAAGRGLQLLFYSVGIGQISSEVPQNLSASRPQDRQFILSSKKLLLSDSGFYLCAWAQGNWDGYTFGSGTRLTVV.

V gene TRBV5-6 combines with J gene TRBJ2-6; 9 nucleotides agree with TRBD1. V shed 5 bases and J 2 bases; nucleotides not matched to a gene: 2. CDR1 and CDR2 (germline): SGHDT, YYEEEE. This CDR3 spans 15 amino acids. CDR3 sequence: CASSRTGAGANVLTF. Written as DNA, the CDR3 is TGTGCCAGCAGTCGGACAGGGGCTGGGGCCAACGTCCTGACTTTC.

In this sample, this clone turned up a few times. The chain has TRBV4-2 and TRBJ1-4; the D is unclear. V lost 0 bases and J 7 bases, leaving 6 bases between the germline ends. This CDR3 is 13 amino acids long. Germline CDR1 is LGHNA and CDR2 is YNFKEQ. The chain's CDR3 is CASSQDLGEKLFF. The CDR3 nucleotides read TGTGCCAGCAGCCAAGACTTGGGTGAAAAACTGTTTTTT.

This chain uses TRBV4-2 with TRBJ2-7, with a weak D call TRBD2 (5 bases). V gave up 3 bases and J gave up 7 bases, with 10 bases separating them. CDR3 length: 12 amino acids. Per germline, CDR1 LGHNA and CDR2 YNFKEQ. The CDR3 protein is CASSHRTGEQYF. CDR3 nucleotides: TGTGCCAGCAGCCACCGGACGGGGGAGCAGTACTTC.

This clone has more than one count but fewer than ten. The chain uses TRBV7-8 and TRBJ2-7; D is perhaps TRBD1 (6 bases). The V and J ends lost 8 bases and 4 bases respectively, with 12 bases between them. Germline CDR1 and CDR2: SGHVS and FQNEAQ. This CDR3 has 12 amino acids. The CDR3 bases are TGTGCCAGCGGCAAACAGGGATACGAGCAGTACTTC. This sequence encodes CASGKQGYEQYF.

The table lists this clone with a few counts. CDR3 coding DNA: TGCGCCAGCAGCTTGATTCGGGGGTCTGAAGCTTTCTTT. This sequence encodes CASSLIRGSEAFF. The rearrangement uses TRBV5-1 and TRBJ1-1, with D possibly TRBD1 on 5 matching bases. This CDR3 spans 13 amino acids. Germline V CDR1 and CDR2: SGHRS, YFSETQ. V was cut by 1 base and J by 6 bases, with 10 bases left in between.

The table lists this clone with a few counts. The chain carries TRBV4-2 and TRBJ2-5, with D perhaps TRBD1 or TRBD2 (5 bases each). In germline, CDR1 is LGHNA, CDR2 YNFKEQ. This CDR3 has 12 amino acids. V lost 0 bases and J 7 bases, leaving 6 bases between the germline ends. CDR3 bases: TGTGCCAGCAGCCAAGATGGGGGGACCCAGTACTTC. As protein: CASSQDGGTQYF.

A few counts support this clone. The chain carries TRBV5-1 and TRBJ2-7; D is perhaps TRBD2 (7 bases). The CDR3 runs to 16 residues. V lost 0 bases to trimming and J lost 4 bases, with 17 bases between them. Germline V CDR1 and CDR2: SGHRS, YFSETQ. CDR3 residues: CASSLAPSRGPYEQYF. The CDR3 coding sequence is TGCGCCAGCAGCTTGGCCCCCTCGCGGGGGCCTTACGAGCAGTACTTC.

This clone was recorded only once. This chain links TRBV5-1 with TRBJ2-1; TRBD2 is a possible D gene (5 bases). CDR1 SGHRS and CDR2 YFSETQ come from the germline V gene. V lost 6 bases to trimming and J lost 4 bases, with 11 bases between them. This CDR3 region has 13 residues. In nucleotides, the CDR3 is TGCGCCAGCACCCCGGGAACGTACAATGAGCAGTTCTTC. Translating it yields CASTPGTYNEQFF. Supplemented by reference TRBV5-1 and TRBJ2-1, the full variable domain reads KAGVTQTPRYLIKTRGQQVTLSCSPISGHRSVSWYQQTPGQGLQFLFEYFSETQRNKGNFPGRFSGRQFSNSRSEMNVSTLELGDSALYLCASTPGTYNEQFFGPGTRLTVL.